A selection of T cell receptor beta chains follows, all from one sample in a study of blood T cell repertoires in COVID-19. The protocol was immunoSEQ multiplex PCR, while the TCRdb copy is restricted to in-frame clones and leaves out a portion. The table records 120,000 to 150,000 clones, about nine tenths of them present only once. The material sequenced was peripheral blood. These receptors were collected from a man in his fifties with active or convalescent COVID-19. Both conserved end residues are part of each CDR3. D genes are given only for firm matches. For some rows the clone size is stated as once, few or many, or as a class when expanded; others skip it.

abundance	v_gene	j_gene	d_gene	CDR3aa	CDR3nt
-	TRBV5-5	TRBJ1-2	-	CASSLFEGRGGYTF	TGTGCCAGCAGCTTGTTTGAGGGGCGGGGTGGCTACACCTTC
-	TRBV10-3	TRBJ2-7	-	CAISERAYEQYF	TGTGCCATCAGTGAGCGGGCCTACGAGCAGTACTTC
-	TRBV9	TRBJ1-3	TRBD1	CASQGAGGNTIYF	TGTGCCAGCCAGGGGGCGGGCGGAAACACCATATATTTT
-	TRBV4-1	TRBJ1-4	TRBD1	CASSGTATNEKLFF	TGCGCCAGCAGTGGGACAGCAACTAATGAAAAACTGTTTTTT
-	TRBV7-6	TRBJ1-1	-	CASSPKTGLADTEAFF	TGTGCCAGCAGCCCCAAAACAGGGTTGGCTGACACTGAAGCTTTCTTT
-	TRBV4-1	TRBJ2-5	-	CASSPQGQLYQETQYF	TGCGCCAGCAGCCCGCAGGGACAACTGTACCAAGAGACCCAGTACTTC
-	TRBV6-6	TRBJ2-1	-	CASSYSRGTAGGEQFF	TGTGCCAGCAGTTACAGCAGAGGGACTGCCGGCGGTGAGCAGTTCTTC
-	TRBV12-3/TRBV12-4	TRBJ2-5	-	CASSLSGQETQYF	TGTGCCAGCAGTTTGAGCGGCCAAGAGACCCAGTACTTC
-	TRBV6-2/TRBV6-3	TRBJ1-5	-	CASSDRSRNQPQHF	TGTGCCAGCAGTGACAGGTCTAGGAATCAGCCCCAGCATTTT
-	TRBV2	TRBJ1-1	-	CASSVRPNTEAFF	TGTGCCAGCAGTGTGAGGCCGAACACTGAAGCTTTCTTT
-	TRBV29-1	TRBJ2-1	TRBD2	CSVETGGYNEQFF	TGCAGCGTTGAGACGGGAGGCTACAATGAGCAGTTCTTC
-	TRBV13	TRBJ1-2	-	CASSSRQDTNYGYTF	TGTGCCAGCAGCTCGAGACAGGACACTAACTATGGCTACACCTTC
-	TRBV7-2	TRBJ1-6	-	CASSQATSSYNSPLHF	TGTGCCAGCAGCCAGGCCACCTCCAGCTATAATTCACCCCTCCACTTT
-	TRBV5-5	TRBJ2-7	-	CASSFRGVGAYEQYF	TGTGCCAGCAGCTTCAGGGGAGTTGGGGCCTACGAGCAGTACTTC
-	TRBV3-1/TRBV3-2	TRBJ2-3	TRBD2	CASSQPGTSGRLHTQYF	TGTGCCAGCAGCCAGCCCGGGACTAGCGGCCGCCTCCATACGCAGTATTTT
-	TRBV6-5	TRBJ1-2	-	CASSYSRTTRSYTF	TGTGCCAGCAGTTACTCGCGGACTACCCGAAGCTACACCTTC
-	TRBV14	TRBJ2-3	-	CASSSLAGDRTQYF	TGTGCCAGCAGCTCGCTGGCCGGGGATCGGACGCAGTATTTT
-	TRBV27	TRBJ2-1	TRBD2	CASSLTGTSGRVWRNEQFF	TGTGCCAGCAGTCTCACCGGGACTAGCGGGAGGGTATGGAGGAATGAGCAGTTCTTC
-	TRBV28	TRBJ2-7	TRBD2	CASSSPAGSSYEQYF	TGTGCCAGCAGTTCCCCAGCGGGGAGCTCCTACGAGCAGTACTTC
-	TRBV6-2/TRBV6-3	TRBJ2-7	-	CASSYYTGTLGSF	TGTGCCAGCAGTTACTACACCGGGACACTAGGAAGCTTC
-	TRBV24-1	TRBJ1-2	-	CATSEGLNYGYTF	TGTGCCACCTCGGAGGGTCTAAACTATGGCTACACCTTC
-	TRBV19	TRBJ2-7	TRBD1	CASSAGDRGNEQYF	TGTGCCAGTAGTGCTGGGGACAGGGGCAACGAGCAGTACTTC
-	TRBV15	TRBJ2-1	-	CATTGTGSYNEQFF	TGTGCCACGACCGGAACGGGGTCCTACAATGAGCAGTTCTTC
few	TRBV28	TRBJ2-7	TRBD1	CASSFPMTGGPYEQYF	TGTGCCAGCAGTTTCCCAATGACAGGGGGCCCCTACGAGCAGTACTTC
-	TRBV20-1	TRBJ2-5	TRBD1	CSASPRDSPWTQYF	TGCAGTGCTAGTCCCCGGGACAGCCCCTGGACCCAGTACTTC
-	TRBV12-3/TRBV12-4	TRBJ2-1	-	CASRPPEANEQFF	TGTGCCAGCAGACCTCCGGAGGCCAATGAGCAGTTCTTC
-	TRBV4-1	TRBJ2-4	-	CASSDNDWTKNIQYF	TGCGCCAGCAGTGATAACGACTGGACCAAAAACATTCAGTACTTC